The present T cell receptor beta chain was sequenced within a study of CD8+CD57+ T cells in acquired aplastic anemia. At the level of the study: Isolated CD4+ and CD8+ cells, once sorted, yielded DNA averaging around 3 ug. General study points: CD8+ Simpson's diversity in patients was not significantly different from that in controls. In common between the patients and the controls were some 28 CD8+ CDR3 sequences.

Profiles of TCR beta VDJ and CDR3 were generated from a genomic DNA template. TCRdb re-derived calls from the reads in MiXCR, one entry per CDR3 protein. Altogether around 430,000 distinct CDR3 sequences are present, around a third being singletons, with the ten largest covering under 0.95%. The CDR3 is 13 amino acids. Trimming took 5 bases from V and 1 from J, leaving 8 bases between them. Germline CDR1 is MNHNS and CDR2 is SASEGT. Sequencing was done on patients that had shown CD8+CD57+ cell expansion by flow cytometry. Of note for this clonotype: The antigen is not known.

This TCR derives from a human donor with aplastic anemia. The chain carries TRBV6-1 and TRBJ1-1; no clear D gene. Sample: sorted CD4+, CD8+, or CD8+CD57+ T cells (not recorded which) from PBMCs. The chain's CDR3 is CASSTEWNTEAFF. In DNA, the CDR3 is TGTGCCAGCAGTACAGAATGGAACACTGAAGCTTTCTTT.